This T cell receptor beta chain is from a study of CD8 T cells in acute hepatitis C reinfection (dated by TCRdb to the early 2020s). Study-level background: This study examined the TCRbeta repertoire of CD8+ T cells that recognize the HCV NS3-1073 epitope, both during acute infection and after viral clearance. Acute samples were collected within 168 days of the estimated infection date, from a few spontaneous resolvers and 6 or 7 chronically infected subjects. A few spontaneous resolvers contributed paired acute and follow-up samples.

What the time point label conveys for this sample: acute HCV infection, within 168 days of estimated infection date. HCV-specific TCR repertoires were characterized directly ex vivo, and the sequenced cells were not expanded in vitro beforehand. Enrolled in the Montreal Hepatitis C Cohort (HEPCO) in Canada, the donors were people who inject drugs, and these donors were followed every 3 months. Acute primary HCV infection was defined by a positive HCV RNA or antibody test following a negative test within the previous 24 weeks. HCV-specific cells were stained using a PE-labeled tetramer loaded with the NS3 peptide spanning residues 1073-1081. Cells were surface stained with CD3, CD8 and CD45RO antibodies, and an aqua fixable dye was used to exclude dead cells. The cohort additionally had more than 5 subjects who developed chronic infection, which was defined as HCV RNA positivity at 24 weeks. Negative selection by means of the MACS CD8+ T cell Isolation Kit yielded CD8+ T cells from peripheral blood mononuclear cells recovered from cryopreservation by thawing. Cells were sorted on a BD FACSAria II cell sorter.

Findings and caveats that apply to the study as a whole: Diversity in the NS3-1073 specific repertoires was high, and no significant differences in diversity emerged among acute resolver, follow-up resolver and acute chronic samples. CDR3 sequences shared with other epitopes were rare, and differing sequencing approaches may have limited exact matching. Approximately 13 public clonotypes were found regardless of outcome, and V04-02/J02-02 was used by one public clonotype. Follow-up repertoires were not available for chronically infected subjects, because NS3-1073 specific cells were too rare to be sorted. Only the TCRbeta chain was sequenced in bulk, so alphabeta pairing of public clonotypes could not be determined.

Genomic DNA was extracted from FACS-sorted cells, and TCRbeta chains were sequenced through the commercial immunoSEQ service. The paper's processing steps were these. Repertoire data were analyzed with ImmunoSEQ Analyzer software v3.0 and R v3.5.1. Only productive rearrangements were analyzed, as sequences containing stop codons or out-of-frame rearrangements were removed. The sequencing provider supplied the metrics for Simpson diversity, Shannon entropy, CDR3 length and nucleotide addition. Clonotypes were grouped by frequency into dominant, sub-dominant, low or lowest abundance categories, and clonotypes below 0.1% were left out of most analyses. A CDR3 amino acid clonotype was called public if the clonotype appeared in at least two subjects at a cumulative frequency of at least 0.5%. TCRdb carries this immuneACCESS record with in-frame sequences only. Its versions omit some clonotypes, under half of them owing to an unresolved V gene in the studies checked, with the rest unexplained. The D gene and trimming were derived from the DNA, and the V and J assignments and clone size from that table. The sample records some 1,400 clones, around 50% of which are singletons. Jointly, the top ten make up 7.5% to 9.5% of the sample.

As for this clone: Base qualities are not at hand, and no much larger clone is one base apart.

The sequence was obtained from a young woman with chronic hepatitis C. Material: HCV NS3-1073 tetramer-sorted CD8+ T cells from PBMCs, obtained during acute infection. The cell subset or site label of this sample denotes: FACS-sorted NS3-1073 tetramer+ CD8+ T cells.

The CDR3 protein is CASSEAPGLAGGPYEQYF. The DNA sequence follows: TGTGCCAGCAGTGAAGCCCCCGGACTAGCGGGGGGGCCCTACGAGCAGTACTTC. The receptor chain draws on TRBV6-1 and TRBJ2-7, and 15 junction bases match TRBD2. After removal of 0 bases from V and 2 bases from J, the junction retains 5 bases not matched to a gene. The germline V gene gives CDR1 as MNHNS and CDR2 as SASEGT. Measured from the cysteine to the phenylalanine, the CDR3 is 18 residues long. The CDR3 DNA has 54 bases and is translated from base 1.